The 23 T cell receptor beta chains below all came from one sample that was sequenced in a study of T cell responses to AZD1222 COVID-19 vaccine. Measured with immunoSEQ multiplex PCR; TCRdb has only the in-frame clones, and not every one. The data contain 85,000 to 100,000 clones, about 89% of them singletons. The source material was peripheral blood, sampled 28 days after the second AZD1222 dose. These receptors were collected from an adult who received the AZD1222 COVID-19 vaccine.

The chain couples TRBV30 to TRBJ1-1; D is undetermined. The CDR3 is 10 amino acids. Trimming removed 4 bases at V and 8 bases at J, with 8 bases between. The germline V gene encodes CDR1 GTSNPN and CDR2 SVGIG (reference sequence). The CDR3 DNA reads TGTGCCTGGATTGAGGCGGAAGCTTTCTTT. As protein: CAWIEAEAFF.

This chain joins TRBV29-1 and TRBJ2-2, with TRBD2 matching 7 bases. V shed 4 bases, J shed 3 bases, and the junction held 5 bases outside the gene matches. Germline CDR1 reads SQVTM; CDR2 reads ANQGSEA. This CDR3 has 14 residues. CDR3 sequence (DNA): TGCAGCGTTGCCCCCGGGGGGTACACCGGGGAGCTGTTTTTT. Translating gives CSVAPGGYTGELFF.

The J gene is TRBJ2-2, the V gene TRBV2, with 7 bases fitting TRBD1. The CDR3 is 14 amino acids. V lost 9 bases, J lost 0 bases, and 4 bases stayed unmatched. Per germline, CDR1 SNHLY and CDR2 FYNNEI. CDR3 in amino acids: CARGDSSNTGELFF. CDR3 nucleotides: TGTGCCAGAGGGGACAGTTCGAACACCGGGGAGCTGTTTTTT.

The chain is built from TRBV5-1 and TRBJ1-2; possibly TRBD1 for D (6 bases). Germline V CDR1 and CDR2: SGHRS, YFSETQ. Trimming left V 4 bases short and J 1 base short, with 11 bases between. The CDR3 has 14 amino acids. CDR3 DNA: TGCGCCAGCAGCCCGGGACATCATAACTATGGCTACACCTTC. Encoded protein: CASSPGHHNYGYTF.

J is TRBJ2-3 and V is TRBV19, with TRBD1 matching over 7 bases. Germline V gene sequence: CDR1 LNHDA, CDR2 SQIVND (reference sequence). The CDR3 length is 14 residues. V dropped 6 bases and J dropped 1; count of bases not matched to a gene: 4. CDR3 residues: CASRPTGGTDTQYF. The CDR3 DNA reads TGTGCCAGTAGGCCCACAGGGGGCACAGATACGCAGTATTTT.

This clone was counted a single time. This sequence joins TRBV5-1 and TRBJ1-1; tentatively, D is TRBD1 (6 bases). Germline V lookup: CDR1 SGHRS, CDR2 YFSETQ. V lost 2 bases and J 1 base, leaving 9 bases between the germline ends. The CDR3 is 14 amino acids. The CDR3 DNA reads TGCGCCAGCAGCTTCTCGACAGGGAACACTGAAGCTTTCTTT. Amino acid sequence: CASSFSTGNTEAFF.

The chain joins TRBV7-9 to TRBJ1-2, with D perhaps matching TRBD1 (6 bases). V lost 4 bases to trimming and J lost 6 bases, with 15 bases between them. CDR1 is SEHNR and CDR2 is FQNEAQ in the germline V gene (reference sequence). The CDR3 runs to 14 residues. The DNA of the CDR3 is TGTGCCAGCAGCTCAACCCCGGGGGGCGATGGCTACACCTTC. Translation gives CASSSTPGGDGYTF.

The V call is TRBV5-1, the J call TRBJ1-2, with D possibly being TRBD1 (6 bases). The CDR3 has 15 residues. Per germline, CDR1 SGHRS and CDR2 YFSETQ. The V end was cut by 6 bases, the J end by 3 bases, with 18 bases between. CDR3 protein: CASTVTGNGDYGYTF. In DNA, the CDR3 is TGCGCCAGCACCGTTACAGGGAACGGGGACTATGGCTACACCTTC.

The CDR3 coding sequence is TGTGCCTGGGGCGGAGGGAACGGGGCCAACGTCCTGACTTTC. Translated: CAWGGGNGANVLTF. This chain joins TRBV30 and TRBJ2-6; maybe TRBD2 (6 bases). Germline V gene lookup returns CDR1 GTSNPN and CDR2 SVGIG (reference sequence). The CDR3 is made up of 14 amino acids. Trimming cost V 5 bases and J 4 bases, with 12 bases left between them.

The J gene is TRBJ1-6, the V gene TRBV14; D is unclear. CDR1 SGHDN and CDR2 FVKESK come from the germline V gene. Trimming stripped 4 bases from V and 10 bases from J, with 17 bases between. This CDR3 has 15 amino acids. Written as DNA, the CDR3 is TGTGCCAGCAGCCGAGTCGACGGCCGAGGCTCACCCCTCCACTTT. It specifies CASSRVDGRGSPLHF.

The chain combines TRBV4-2 with TRBJ1-4; D gene uncertain. Germline lookup yields CDR1 LGHNA and CDR2 YNFKEQ. This CDR3 spans 14 amino acids. Between the trimmed V and J ends, which lost 1 base and 7 bases, there was a span of 10 bases. The DNA for the CDR3 is TGTGCCAGCAGCCAAGCATGGGGTGGTGAAAAACTGTTTTTT. Translation: CASSQAWGGEKLFF.

CDR3 residues: CAWSGGDNQPQHF. CDR3 sequence (DNA): TGTGCCTGGAGTGGGGGTGACAATCAGCCCCAGCATTTT. The rearrangement joins TRBV30 to TRBJ1-5; D uncertain. Trimming pared 1 base from V and 3 bases from J, leaving 7 bases between. From germline, CDR1 is GTSNPN and CDR2 SVGIG (reference sequence). The CDR3 runs 13 residues.

This clone has only a few counts. V gene TRBV20-1 combines with J gene TRBJ2-7; 7 bases are shared with TRBD1. J lost 3 bases, V lost 3 bases, and 14 bases had no gene match. Germline V lookup: CDR1 DFQATT, CDR2 SNEGSKA (reference sequence). This CDR3 is built from 16 residues. CDR3 DNA sequence: TGCAGTGCTAGTGGGGGACAGTCAATCTCTGTCTACGAGCAGTACTTC. Its protein product is CSASGGQSISVYEQYF.

J is TRBJ1-2 and V is TRBV25-1; TRBD1 might be the D (5 bases). Trimming took 4 bases from V and 1 from J, leaving 7 bases between them. Germline V CDR1 and CDR2: MGHDK, SYGVNS. The CDR3 sequence is 13 residues long. The CDR3 sequence: CASSVGDNYGYTF. CDR3 DNA: TGTGCCAGCAGTGTAGGGGATAACTATGGCTACACCTTC.

The V and J genes are TRBV3-1 (or the pseudogene TRBV3-2) and TRBJ2-7; possibly TRBD1 or TRBD2 for D (5 bases each). In germline, CDR1 is LGHDT, CDR2 YNNKEL (reference sequence). The CDR3 loop spans 13 amino acids. V lost 0 bases and J lost 9, with 12 bases in between. The CDR3 loop reads CASSQEYGGGQYF. The DNA for the CDR3 is TGTGCCAGCAGCCAAGAATATGGGGGTGGGCAGTACTTC.

The chain links TRBV30 to TRBJ1-4; a possible D gene is TRBD1 (5 bases). V lost 5 bases to trimming and J lost 4 bases, with 11 bases between them. From germline, CDR1 is GTSNPN and CDR2 SVGIG (reference sequence). The CDR3 is made up of 13 amino acids. The CDR3 bases are TGTGCCTGGTCCGGGGCCTTTAATGAAAAACTGTTTTTT. Residues: CAWSGAFNEKLFF.

The genes are TRBV4-1 and TRBJ1-2; TRBD1 matches at 9 bases. This CDR3 is 17 amino acids long. With V trimmed by 4 bases and J by 1 base, 10 bases remained unmatched. The germline gives CDR1 MGHRA, CDR2 YSYEKL. CDR3 nucleotide sequence: TGCGCCAGCAGCCTCCGGGACAGGGAAGGAAGTAACTATGGCTACACCTTC. Its protein is CASSLRDREGSNYGYTF.

The gene calls are TRBV7-3 and TRBJ2-2; D may be TRBD1 or TRBD2 (6 bases each). CDR1 is SGHTA, CDR2 FQGTGA, per germline. This CDR3 spans 14 amino acids. V was cut by 6 bases and J by 4 bases, with 12 bases left in between. Here the CDR3 reads CASRQQGGTGELFF. The CDR3 DNA is TGTGCCAGCAGACAACAGGGAGGCACCGGGGAGCTGTTTTTT. Looking up the rest from reference TRBV7-3 and TRBJ2-2 gives the full variable domain: GAGVSQTPSNKVTEKGKYVELRCDPISGHTALYWYRQSLGQGPEFLIYFQGTGAADDSGLPNDRFFAVRPEGSVSTLKIQRTERGDSAVYLCASRQQGGTGELFFGEGSRLTVL.

This clone was seen a handful of times. In DNA form, the CDR3 reads TGCGCCAGCAGCTTGGAAGTACCCTACAATGAGCAGTTCTTC. This gives the protein CASSLEVPYNEQFF. The V gene is TRBV5-1, the J gene TRBJ2-1; D is unresolved. Germline CDR1 reads SGHRS; CDR2 reads YFSETQ. The CDR3 length is 14 residues. Trimming removed 0 bases at V and 2 bases at J, with 6 bases between.

V usage is TRBV13 and J usage is TRBJ1-1; D is unresolved. With 0 bases removed from V and 3 bases from J, the gap between germline ends came to 11 bases. The CDR3 consists of 15 residues. The V gene's germline CDR1 is PRHDT and CDR2 FYEKMQ (reference sequence). The CDR3, as DNA: TGTGCCAGCAGCTTAGGGTGGGCAGCCTACACTGAAGCTTTCTTT. Its translation is CASSLGWAAYTEAFF. The whole variable domain, remainder taken from reference TRBV13 and TRBJ1-1, is AAGVIQSPRHLIKEKRETATLKCYPIPRHDTVYWYQQGPGQDPQFLISFYEKMQSDKGSIPDRFSAQQFSDYHSELNMSSLELGDSALYFCASSLGWAAYTEAFFGQGTRLTVV.

The chain couples TRBV3-1 (or the pseudogene TRBV3-2) to TRBJ1-6; D is ambiguous. Per the germline V gene, CDR1 is LGHDT and CDR2 is YNNKEL (reference sequence). V lost 4 bases and J 10 bases, leaving 8 bases between the germline ends. The CDR3 spans 12 residues. The CDR3 loop reads CASSLGRSPLHF. The CDR3 nucleotides read TGTGCCAGCAGCCTAGGTAGATCACCCCTCCACTTT.

The chain has TRBV11-2 and TRBJ2-2; D possibly corresponds to TRBD2 (6 bases). The CDR3 spans 16 residues. Germline CDR1 is SGHAT and CDR2 is FQNNGV. The ends were cut back, 4 bases at V and 7 bases at J, with 19 bases in the middle. DNA for the CDR3: TGTGCCAGCAGCTCTTATTCTTGGGGCGGGGACGGGGAGCTGTTTTTT. Its translation is CASSSYSWGGDGELFF.

This chain uses TRBV6-5 with TRBJ2-2; TRBD2 aligns across 8 bases. V dropped 10 bases and J dropped 4; count of bases not matched to a gene: 8. In germline, CDR1 is MNHEY, CDR2 SVGAGI. This CDR3 has 14 amino acids. The CDR3 DNA sequence: TGTGCCAACTCTCGGGGGGGAGGCACCGGGGAGCTGTTTTTT. This gives the protein CANSRGGGTGELFF.